Listed here are 6 T cell receptor beta chains from one sample, sequenced in a study of T cells in Graves' hyperthyroidism and ophthalmopathy. TCR beta CDR3 regions were amplified from RNA. The TCR CDR3 first-round RT-PCR relied on the HTBI primer set. MiXCR, run by TCRdb on the multiplex PCR reads, gives a single entry per CDR3 protein. The table has hundreds of thousands of distinct CDR3 sequences, roughly 14% seen once. Sequencing input: blood. The receptors derive from a man aged 18 to 29 with Graves' ophthalmopathy.

The rearrangement links TRBV7-3 to TRBJ2-1; 14 positions match TRBD2. CDR1 and CDR2 (germline): SGHTA, FQGTGA. J gave up 6 bases and V 3 bases, and 1 base lay outside the gene matches. The CDR3 is 15 amino acids. This CDR3 is CASSFGTSGSNEQFF. The CDR3 nucleotides are TGTGCCAGCAGCTTCGGGACTAGCGGGAGCAATGAGCAGTTCTTC. Full variable domain (outside the CDR3, taken from reference TRBV7-3 and TRBJ2-1): GAGVSQTPSNKVTEKGKYVELRCDPISGHTALYWYRQSLGQGPEFLIYFQGTGAADDSGLPNDRFFAVRPEGSVSTLKIQRTERGDSAVYLCASSFGTSGSNEQFFGPGTRLTVL.

This clonotype was picked up many times. The rearrangement links TRBV18 to TRBJ2-3; 9 bases map to TRBD2. Trimming at V came to 5 bases and at J to 4 bases, leaving 7 bases not matched to a gene. This CDR3 is 15 amino acids long. CDR1 is KGHSH and CDR2 is LQKENI in the germline V gene. CDR3 sequence: CASSALAGEADTQYF. The CDR3, as DNA: TGTGCCAGCTCAGCCTTAGCGGGAGAAGCAGATACGCAGTATTTT.

This clonotype was seen repeatedly, ten times or more. DNA of the CDR3: TGTGCCAGCAGCCATAGCTTAAATATGGAGGGAGGGCGGGAGTCCTACGAGCAGTACTTC. Protein product: CASSHSLNMEGGRESYEQYF. This rearrangement joins TRBV11-2 to TRBJ2-7, with 7 bases fitting TRBD2. The CDR3 sequence is 20 residues long. V was clipped by 5 bases and J by 1 base; unmatched bases: 23. Germline V gives CDR1 SGHAT, CDR2 FQNNGV. Together with reference TRBV11-2 and TRBJ2-7, the CDR3 gives the full variable domain: EAGVAQSPRYKIIEKRQSVAFWCNPISGHATLYWYQQILGQGPKLLIQFQNNGVVDDSQLPKDRFSAERLKGVDSTLKIQPAKLEDSAVYLCASSHSLNMEGGRESYEQYFGPGTRLTVT.

V is TRBV27 and J is TRBJ2-5; a weak D match, TRBD1 (5 bases). V was shortened by 0 bases and J by 8 bases, with 13 bases between the two germline ends. Germline CDR1 MNHEY, CDR2 SMNVEV (reference sequence). The CDR3 sequence is 14 residues long. The CDR3 loop is CASSLSWQGLTQYF. The CDR3 nucleotides read TGTGCCAGCAGTTTATCTTGGCAGGGCTTAACCCAGTACTTC.

This clonotype appeared many times. The CDR3 DNA reads TGTGCCAGCAGCGGGACTAGCGGGACCACGGGAGAGACCCAGTACTTC. Translating it yields CASSGTSGTTGETQYF. The chain uses TRBV9 and TRBJ2-5, with TRBD2 identical over 12 bases. J gave up 4 bases and V 3 bases, and 7 bases lay outside the gene matches. This CDR3 region has 16 residues. The V gene's germline CDR1 is SGDLS and CDR2 YYNGEE. Drawing the rest from reference TRBV9 and TRBJ2-5, the complete variable domain is DSGVTQTPKHLITATGQRVTLRCSPRSGDLSVYWYQQSLDQGLQFLIQYYNGEERAKGNILERFSAQQFPDLHSELNLSSLELGDSALYFCASSGTSGTTGETQYFGPGTRLLVL.

The chain is built from TRBV28 and TRBJ1-2; the match to TRBD1 covers 8 bases. The CDR3 spans 14 residues. The J segment lost 11 bases and the V segment lost 5 bases, leaving 13 bases of the junction unmatched. Germline V lookup: CDR1 MDHEN, CDR2 SYDVKM. CDR3 sequence reads: CASSGPGTGEEYTF. The DNA for the CDR3 is TGTGCCAGCAGTGGACCCGGGACAGGTGAAGAGTACACCTTC.